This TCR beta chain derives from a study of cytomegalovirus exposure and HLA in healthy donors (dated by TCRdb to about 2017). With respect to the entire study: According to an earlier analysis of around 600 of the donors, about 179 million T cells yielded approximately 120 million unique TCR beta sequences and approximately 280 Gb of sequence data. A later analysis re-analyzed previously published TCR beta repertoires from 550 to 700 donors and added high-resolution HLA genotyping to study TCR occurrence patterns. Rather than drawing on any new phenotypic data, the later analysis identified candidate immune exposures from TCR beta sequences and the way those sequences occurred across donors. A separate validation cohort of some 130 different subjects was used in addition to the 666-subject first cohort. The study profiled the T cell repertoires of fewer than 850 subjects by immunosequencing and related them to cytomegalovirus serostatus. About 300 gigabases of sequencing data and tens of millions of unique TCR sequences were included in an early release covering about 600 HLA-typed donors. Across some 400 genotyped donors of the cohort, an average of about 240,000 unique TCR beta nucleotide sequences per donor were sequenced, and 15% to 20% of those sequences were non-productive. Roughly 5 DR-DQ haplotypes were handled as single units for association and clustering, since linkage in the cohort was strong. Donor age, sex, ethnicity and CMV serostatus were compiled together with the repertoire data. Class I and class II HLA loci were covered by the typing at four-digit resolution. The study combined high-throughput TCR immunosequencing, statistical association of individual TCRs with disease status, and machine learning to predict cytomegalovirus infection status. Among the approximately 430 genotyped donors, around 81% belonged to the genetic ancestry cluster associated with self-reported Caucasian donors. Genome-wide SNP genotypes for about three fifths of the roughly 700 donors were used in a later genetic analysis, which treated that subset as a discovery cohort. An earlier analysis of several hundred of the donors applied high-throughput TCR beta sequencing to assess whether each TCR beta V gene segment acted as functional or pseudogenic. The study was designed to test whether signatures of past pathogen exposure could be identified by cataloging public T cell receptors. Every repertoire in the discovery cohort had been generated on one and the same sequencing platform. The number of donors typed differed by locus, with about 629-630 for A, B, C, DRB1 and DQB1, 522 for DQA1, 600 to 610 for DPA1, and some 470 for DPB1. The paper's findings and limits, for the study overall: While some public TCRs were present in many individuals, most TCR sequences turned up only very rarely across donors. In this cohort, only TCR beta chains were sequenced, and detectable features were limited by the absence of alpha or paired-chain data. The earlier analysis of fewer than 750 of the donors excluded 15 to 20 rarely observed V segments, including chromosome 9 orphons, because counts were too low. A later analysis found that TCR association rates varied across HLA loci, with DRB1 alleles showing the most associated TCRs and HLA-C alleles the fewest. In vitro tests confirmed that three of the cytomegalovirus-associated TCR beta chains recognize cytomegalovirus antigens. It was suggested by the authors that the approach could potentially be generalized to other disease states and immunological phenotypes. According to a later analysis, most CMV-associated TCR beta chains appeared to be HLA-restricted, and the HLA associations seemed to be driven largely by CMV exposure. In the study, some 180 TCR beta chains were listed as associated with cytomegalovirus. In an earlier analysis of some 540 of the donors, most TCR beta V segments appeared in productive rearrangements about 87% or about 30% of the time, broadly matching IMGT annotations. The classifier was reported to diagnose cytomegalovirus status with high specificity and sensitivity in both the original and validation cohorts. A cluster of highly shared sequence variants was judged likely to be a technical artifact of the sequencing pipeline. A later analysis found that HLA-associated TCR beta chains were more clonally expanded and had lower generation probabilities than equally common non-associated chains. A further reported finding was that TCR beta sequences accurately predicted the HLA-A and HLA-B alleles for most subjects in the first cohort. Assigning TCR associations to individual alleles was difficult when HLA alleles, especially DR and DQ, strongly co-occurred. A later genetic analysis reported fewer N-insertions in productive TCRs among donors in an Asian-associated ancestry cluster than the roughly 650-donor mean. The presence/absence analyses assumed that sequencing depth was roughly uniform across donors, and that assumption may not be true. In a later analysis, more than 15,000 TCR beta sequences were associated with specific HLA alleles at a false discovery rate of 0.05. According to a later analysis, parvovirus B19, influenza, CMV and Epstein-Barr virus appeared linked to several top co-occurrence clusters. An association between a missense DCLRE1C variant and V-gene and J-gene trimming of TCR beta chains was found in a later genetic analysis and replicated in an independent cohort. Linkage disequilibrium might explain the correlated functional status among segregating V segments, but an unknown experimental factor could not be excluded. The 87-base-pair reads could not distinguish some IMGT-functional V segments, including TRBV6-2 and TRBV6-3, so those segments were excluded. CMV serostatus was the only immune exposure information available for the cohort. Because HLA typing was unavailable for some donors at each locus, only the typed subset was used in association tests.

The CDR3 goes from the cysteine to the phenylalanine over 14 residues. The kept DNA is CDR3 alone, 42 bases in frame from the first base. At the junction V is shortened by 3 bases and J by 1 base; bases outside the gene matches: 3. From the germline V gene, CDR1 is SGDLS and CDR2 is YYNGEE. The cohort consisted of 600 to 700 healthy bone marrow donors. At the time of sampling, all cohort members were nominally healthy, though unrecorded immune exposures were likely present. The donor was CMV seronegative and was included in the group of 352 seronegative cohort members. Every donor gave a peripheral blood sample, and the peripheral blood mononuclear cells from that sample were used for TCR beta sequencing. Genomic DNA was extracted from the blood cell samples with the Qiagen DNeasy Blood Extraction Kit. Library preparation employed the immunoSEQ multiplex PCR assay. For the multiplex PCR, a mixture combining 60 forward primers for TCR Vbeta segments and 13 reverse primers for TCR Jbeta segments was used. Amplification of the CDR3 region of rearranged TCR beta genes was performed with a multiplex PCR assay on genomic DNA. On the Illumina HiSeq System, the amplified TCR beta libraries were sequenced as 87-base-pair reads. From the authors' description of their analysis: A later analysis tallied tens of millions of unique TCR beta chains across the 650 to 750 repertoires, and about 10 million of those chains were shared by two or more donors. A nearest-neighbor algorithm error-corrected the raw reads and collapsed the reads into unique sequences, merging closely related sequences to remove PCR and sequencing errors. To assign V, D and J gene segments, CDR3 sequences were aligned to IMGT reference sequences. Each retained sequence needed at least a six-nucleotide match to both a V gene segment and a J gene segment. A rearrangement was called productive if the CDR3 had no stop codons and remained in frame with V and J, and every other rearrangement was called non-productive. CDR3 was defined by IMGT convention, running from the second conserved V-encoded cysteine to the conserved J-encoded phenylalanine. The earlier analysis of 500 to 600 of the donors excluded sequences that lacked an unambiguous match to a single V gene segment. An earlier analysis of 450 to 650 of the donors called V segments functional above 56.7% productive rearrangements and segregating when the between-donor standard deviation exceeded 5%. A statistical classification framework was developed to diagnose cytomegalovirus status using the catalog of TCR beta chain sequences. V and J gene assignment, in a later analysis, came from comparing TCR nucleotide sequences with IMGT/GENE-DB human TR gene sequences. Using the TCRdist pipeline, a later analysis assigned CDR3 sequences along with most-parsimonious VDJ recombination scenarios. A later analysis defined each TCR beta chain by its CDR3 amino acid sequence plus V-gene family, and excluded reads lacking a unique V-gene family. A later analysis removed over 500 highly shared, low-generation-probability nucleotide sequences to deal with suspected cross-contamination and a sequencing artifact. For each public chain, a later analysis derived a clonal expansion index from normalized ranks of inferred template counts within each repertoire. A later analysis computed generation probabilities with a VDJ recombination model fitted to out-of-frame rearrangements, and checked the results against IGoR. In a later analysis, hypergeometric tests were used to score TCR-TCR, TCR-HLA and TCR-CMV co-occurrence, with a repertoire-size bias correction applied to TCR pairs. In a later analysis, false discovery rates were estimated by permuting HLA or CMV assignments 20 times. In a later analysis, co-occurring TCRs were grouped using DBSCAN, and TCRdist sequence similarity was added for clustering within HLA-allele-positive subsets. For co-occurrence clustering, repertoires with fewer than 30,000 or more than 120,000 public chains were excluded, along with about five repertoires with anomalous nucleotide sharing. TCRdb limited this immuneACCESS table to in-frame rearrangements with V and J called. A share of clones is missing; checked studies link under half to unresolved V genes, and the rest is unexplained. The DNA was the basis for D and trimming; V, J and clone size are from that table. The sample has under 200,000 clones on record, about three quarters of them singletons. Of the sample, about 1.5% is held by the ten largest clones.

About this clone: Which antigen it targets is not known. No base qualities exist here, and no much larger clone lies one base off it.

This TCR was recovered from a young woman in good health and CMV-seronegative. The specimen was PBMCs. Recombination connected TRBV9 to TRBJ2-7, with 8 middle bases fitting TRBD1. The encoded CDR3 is CASSATGDSYEQYF. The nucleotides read TGTGCCAGCAGCGCGACAGGGGATTCCTACGAGCAGTACTTC.